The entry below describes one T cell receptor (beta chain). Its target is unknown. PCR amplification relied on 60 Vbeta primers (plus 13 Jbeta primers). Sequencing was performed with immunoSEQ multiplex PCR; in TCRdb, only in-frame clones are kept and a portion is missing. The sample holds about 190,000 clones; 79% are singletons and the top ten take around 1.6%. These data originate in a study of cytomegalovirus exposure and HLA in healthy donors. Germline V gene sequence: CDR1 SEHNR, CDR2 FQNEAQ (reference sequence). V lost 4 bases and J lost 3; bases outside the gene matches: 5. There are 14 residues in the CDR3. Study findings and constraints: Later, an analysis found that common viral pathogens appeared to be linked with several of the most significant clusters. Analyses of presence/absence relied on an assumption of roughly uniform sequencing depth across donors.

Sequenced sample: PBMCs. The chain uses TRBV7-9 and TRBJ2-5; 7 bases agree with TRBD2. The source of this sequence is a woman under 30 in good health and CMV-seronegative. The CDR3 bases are TGTGCCAGCAGCTCGCCGGGACTAAAAGAGACCCAGTACTTC. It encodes CASSSPGLKETQYF.